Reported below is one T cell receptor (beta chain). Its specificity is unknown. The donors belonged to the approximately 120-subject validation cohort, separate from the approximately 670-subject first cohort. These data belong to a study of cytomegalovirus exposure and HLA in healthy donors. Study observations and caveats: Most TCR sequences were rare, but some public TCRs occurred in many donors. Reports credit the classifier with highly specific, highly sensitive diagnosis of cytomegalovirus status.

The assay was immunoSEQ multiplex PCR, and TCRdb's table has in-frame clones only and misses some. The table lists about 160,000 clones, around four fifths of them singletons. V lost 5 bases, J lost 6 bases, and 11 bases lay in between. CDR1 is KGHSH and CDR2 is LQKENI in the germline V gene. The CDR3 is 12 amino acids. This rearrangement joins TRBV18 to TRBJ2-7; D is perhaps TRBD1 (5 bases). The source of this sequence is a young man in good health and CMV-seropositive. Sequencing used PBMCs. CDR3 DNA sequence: TGTGCCAGCTCAACGAATCAGGGCGAGCAGTACTTC. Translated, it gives CASSTNQGEQYF. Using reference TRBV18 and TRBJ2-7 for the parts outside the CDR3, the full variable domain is NAGVMQNPRHLVRRRGQEARLRCSPMKGHSHVYWYRQLPEEGLKFMVYLQKENIIDESGMPKERFSAEFPKEGPSILRIQQVVRGDSAAYFCASSTNQGEQYFGPGTRLTVT.